The 2 T cell receptor beta chains reported below all come from one sample, sequenced in a study of T cells in Graves' hyperthyroidism and ophthalmopathy. RNA transcripts provided the source from which TCR beta CDR3 regions were amplified. With the HTBI primer set, the TCR CDR3 went through a first round of RT-PCR. Using its own MiXCR run on the multiplex PCR reads, TCRdb lists one record per CDR3 protein. The profile shows around 600,000 distinct CDR3 sequences, 13% to 15% of them singletons. The sequenced material came from blood. The receptors here all came from a woman in her forties or fifties with Graves' ophthalmopathy.

The table lists this clonotype with a few counts. The rearrangement links TRBV28 to TRBJ2-7; TRBD2 matches 8 bases. V shed 5 bases, J shed 2 bases, and the junction held 11 bases outside the gene matches. Germline CDR1 MDHEN, CDR2 SYDVKM. The CDR3 loop spans 16 amino acids. CDR3 sequence (DNA): TGTGCCAGCAGTCCGCTGGGGACTAGTAGTCCCTACGAGCAGTACTTC. This encodes CASSPLGTSSPYEQYF.

At least ten counts were recorded for this clonotype. This rearrangement joins TRBV27 to TRBJ2-5, with a possible D match to TRBD2 (7 bases). This CDR3 contains 15 residues. V gave up 6 bases and J gave up 4 bases, with 18 bases separating them. Germline assignment: CDR1 MNHEY and CDR2 SMNVEV (reference sequence). This chain's CDR3 is CASSNLDGGRETQYF. CDR3 coding DNA: TGTGCCAGCAGCAATCTGGACGGGGGGCGAGAGACCCAGTACTTC.